This T cell receptor (beta chain) is drawn from a study of patients and donors after allogeneic stem cell transplantation. MiXCR, run by TCRdb on the RT-PCR reads, gives a single entry per CDR3 protein. The sample comprises about 87,000 distinct CDR3 sequences, just under 5% of which are singletons, and around 3% rests with the top ten. CDR3 length: 14 residues. The germline V and J ends were trimmed by 2 bases and 2 bases, with 9 bases remaining between them. Germline V gene lookup returns CDR1 WNHNN and CDR2 SYGVQD (reference sequence). This clonotype has at least ten counts. This TCR was recovered from a human donor who was either an allogeneic HSCT recipient or a stem cell or donor lymphocyte infusion donor (not recorded which). It is not recorded whose cells these are; they may come from a transplant donor. This chain joins TRBV10-1 and TRBJ2-5; possible D gene TRBD2, 5 bases. Specimen: blood, either unsorted or a sorted T cell fraction (not recorded which). The CDR3, as DNA: TGCGCCAGCAGTGAGGGGCTAGCTCAAGAGACCCAGTACTTC. Its translation is CASSEGLAQETQYF.